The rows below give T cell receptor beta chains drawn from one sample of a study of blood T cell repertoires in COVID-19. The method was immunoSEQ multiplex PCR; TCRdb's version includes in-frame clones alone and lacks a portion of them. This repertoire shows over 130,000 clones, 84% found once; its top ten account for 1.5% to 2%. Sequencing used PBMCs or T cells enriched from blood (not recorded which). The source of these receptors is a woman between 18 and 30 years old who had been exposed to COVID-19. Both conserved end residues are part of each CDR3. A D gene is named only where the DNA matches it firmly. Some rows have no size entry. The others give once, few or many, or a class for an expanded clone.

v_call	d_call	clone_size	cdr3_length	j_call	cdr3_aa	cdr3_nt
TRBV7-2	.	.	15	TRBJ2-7	CASSLESLPTYEQYF	TGTGCCAGCAGCTTAGAAAGTCTACCCACCTACGAGCAGTACTTC
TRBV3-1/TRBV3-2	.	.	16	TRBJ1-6	CASSQGEGVGNSPLHF	TGTGCCAGCAGCCAAGGGGAAGGGGTGGGGAATTCACCCCTCCACTTT
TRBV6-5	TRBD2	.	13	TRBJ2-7	CASRQREAYEQYF	TGTGCCAGCCGTCAGCGGGAGGCCTACGAGCAGTACTTC
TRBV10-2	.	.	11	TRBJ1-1	CASSDSAEAFF	TGCGCCAGCAGTGACTCGGCTGAAGCTTTCTTT
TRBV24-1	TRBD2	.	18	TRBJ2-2	CATSDFGRTSARIGELFF	TGTGCCACCAGTGATTTTGGGAGAACTAGCGCGCGTATCGGGGAGCTGTTTTTT
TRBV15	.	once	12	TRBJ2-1	CATSETGTEQFF	TGTGCCACCAGCGAGACCGGGACAGAGCAGTTCTTC
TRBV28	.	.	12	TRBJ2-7	CASSSARGEQYF	TGTGCCAGCAGTTCGGCACGGGGCGAGCAGTACTTC
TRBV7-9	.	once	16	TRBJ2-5	CASSLRARVVGETQYF	TGTGCCAGCAGCTTAAGGGCCAGGGTGGTAGGAGAGACCCAGTACTTC
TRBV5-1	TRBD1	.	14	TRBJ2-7	CASTWTGSTYEQYF	TGCGCCAGCACCTGGACAGGGTCGACCTACGAGCAGTACTTC
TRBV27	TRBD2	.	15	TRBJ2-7	CASSNSGGGVYEQYF	TGTGCCAGCAGTAATAGCGGGGGAGGGGTCTACGAGCAGTACTTC
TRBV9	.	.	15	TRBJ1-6	CASSTGQSGNSPLHF	TGTGCCAGCAGCACCGGGCAGTCGGGGAATTCACCCCTCCACTTT
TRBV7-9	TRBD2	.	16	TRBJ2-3	CASSFFLSGSTDTQYF	TGTGCCAGCAGCTTTTTCCTGAGCGGGAGTACAGATACGCAGTATTTT
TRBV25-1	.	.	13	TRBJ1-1	CASRPVLNTEAFF	TGTGCCAGCAGACCAGTCCTGAACACTGAAGCTTTCTTT
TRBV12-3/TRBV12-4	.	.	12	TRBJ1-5	CASSLQYQPQHF	TGTGCCAGCAGTTTACAATATCAGCCCCAGCATTTT
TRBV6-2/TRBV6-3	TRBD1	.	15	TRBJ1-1	CASSYSTGVGPEAFF	TGTGCCAGCAGTTACTCGACAGGGGTCGGTCCTGAAGCTTTCTTT
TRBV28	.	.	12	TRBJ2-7	CASSSLSYEQYF	TGTGCCAGCAGTTCACTCTCCTACGAGCAGTACTTC
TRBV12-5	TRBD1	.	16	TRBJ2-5	CASGLVGVGQQETQYF	TGTGCTAGTGGTTTGGTCGGAGTGGGACAGCAAGAGACCCAGTACTTC
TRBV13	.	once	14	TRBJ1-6	CASSLRGVNSPLHF	TGTGCCAGCAGCTTACGGGGGGTTAATTCACCCCTCCACTTT
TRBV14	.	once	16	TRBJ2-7	CASSQDWTALSYEQYF	TGTGCCAGCAGCCAAGATTGGACAGCACTTTCCTACGAGCAGTACTTC
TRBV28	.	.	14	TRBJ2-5	CASSPGPRGETQYF	TGTGCCAGCAGCCCCGGGCCTAGGGGAGAGACCCAGTACTTC
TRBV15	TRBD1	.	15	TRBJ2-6	CATSGDRAGANVLTF	TGTGCCACCAGCGGTGACAGGGCTGGGGCCAACGTCCTGACTTTC
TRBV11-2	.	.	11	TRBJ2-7	CASSSTYEQYF	TGTGCCAGCAGCTCGACTTACGAGCAGTACTTC
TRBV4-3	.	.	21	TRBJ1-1	CASSQDRWDVKQGEWNTEAFF	TGCGCCAGCAGCCAAGACAGGTGGGATGTAAAACAGGGAGAATGGAACACTGAAGCTTTCTTT
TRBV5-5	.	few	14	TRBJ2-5	CASSSGQGGETQYF	TGTGCCAGCAGCTCGGGCCAGGGAGGAGAGACCCAGTACTTC
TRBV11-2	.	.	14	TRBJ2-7	CASSPEAWNYEQYF	TGTGCCAGCAGCCCAGAAGCGTGGAACTACGAGCAGTACTTC
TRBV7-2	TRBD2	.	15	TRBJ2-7	CASSLTAGAAYEQYF	TGTGCCAGCAGCTTAACAGCGGGAGCAGCCTACGAGCAGTACTTC
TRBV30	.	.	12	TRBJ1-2	CAWSVDSYGYTF	TGTGCCTGGAGTGTAGACAGCTATGGCTACACCTTC
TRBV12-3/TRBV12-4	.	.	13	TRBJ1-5	CASSRQAGQPQHF	TGTGCCAGCAGTAGACAGGCCGGTCAGCCCCAGCATTTT
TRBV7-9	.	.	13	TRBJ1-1	CASTAAYNREAFF	TGTGCCAGCACGGCAGCCTACAACAGGGAAGCTTTCTTT
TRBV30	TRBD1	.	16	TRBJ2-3	CACLTRDRGNTDTQYF	TGTGCCTGTCTTACCCGGGACAGGGGGAACACAGATACGCAGTATTTT
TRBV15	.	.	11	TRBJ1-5	CATSRARPQHF	TGTGCCACCAGCAGAGCCCGGCCCCAGCATTTT
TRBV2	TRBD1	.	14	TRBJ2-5	CASSKTGLSETQYF	TGTGCCAGCAGTAAGACAGGGCTTAGCGAGACCCAGTACTTC
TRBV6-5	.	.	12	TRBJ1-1	CASSRPAGEAFF	TGTGCCAGCAGCCGCCCCGCGGGTGAAGCTTTCTTT
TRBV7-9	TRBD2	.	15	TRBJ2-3	CASSPRTSGSDTQYF	TGTGCCAGCAGCCCTAGGACTAGCGGGAGTGATACGCAGTATTTT
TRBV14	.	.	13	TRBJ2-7	CASSQGSSYEQYF	TGTGCCAGCAGCCAAGGTTCATCCTACGAGCAGTACTTC
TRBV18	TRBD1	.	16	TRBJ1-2	CASSLRNGQGADGYTF	TGTGCCAGCTCACTGCGGAATGGGCAGGGGGCAGATGGCTACACCTTC
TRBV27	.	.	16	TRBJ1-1	CASSLSPTGRDTEAFF	TGTGCCAGCAGTTTGTCCCCCACAGGGCGGGACACTGAAGCTTTCTTT
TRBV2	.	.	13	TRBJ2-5	CASSGPPEETQYF	TGTGCCAGCAGTGGCCCGCCAGAAGAGACCCAGTACTTC
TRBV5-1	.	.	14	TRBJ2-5	CASSLGVGLETQYF	TGCGCCAGCAGCTTGGGGGTCGGGTTAGAGACCCAGTACTTC
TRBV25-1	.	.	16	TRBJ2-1	CASSPHMGGFGNEQFF	TGTGCCAGCAGCCCCCACATGGGGGGTTTTGGCAATGAGCAGTTCTTC
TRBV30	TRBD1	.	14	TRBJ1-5	CAWSPGTENQPQHF	TGTGCCTGGAGTCCCGGGACAGAAAATCAGCCCCAGCATTTT